The 22 T cell receptor beta chains reported below all come from one sample, sequenced in a study of OX40 agonist ivuxolimab in advanced cancers. Here immunoSEQ multiplex PCR was the method, and the copy in TCRdb shows in-frame clones only, minus some. Altogether 60,000 to 70,000 clones are present, less than 95% being singletons, with the ten largest covering roughly 13%. This material consisted of CD4+ or CD8+ T cells sorted from blood, taken in a trial of the OX40 agonist ivuxolimab. The receptors derive from an adult with an advanced solid tumor such as melanoma, head and neck, liver or kidney cancer.

This clone was counted a few times. This CDR3 reads CASSLDRNQPQHF. The CDR3 coding sequence is TGTGCCAGCAGCTTAGACAGGAATCAGCCCCAGCATTTT. The chain employs TRBV7-9 and TRBJ1-5, with D perhaps matching TRBD1 (5 bases). Germline V gene sequence: CDR1 SEHNR, CDR2 FQNEAQ (reference sequence). V lost 1 base and J 4 bases, leaving 5 bases between the germline ends. The CDR3 loop spans 13 amino acids.

The J gene is TRBJ2-1, the V gene TRBV6-5; D is perhaps TRBD2 (6 bases). The ends were cut back, 8 bases at V and 2 bases at J, with 13 bases in the middle. This CDR3 comprises 14 residues. The germline V gene has CDR1 MNHEY and CDR2 SVGAGI. The CDR3 spells CASGGTGPYNEQFF. CDR3 coding DNA: TGTGCCAGCGGCGGGACGGGTCCCTACAATGAGCAGTTCTTC.

The rearrangement links TRBV27 to TRBJ2-7; 9 bases agree with TRBD1. V gave up 5 bases and J gave up 3 bases; unmatched junction bases: 5. Germline-derived CDR1 and CDR2 are MNHEY and SMNVEV (reference sequence). This CDR3 comprises 14 residues. The CDR3 DNA follows: TGTGCCAGCAGTCCCCGGGACAGGGTCTACGAGCAGTACTTC. It translates to CASSPRDRVYEQYF.

V is TRBV29-1 and J is TRBJ2-3; no clear D gene. Germline V gives CDR1 SQVTM, CDR2 ANQGSEA. V lost 2 bases to trimming and J lost 0 bases, with 15 bases between them. The CDR3 extends over 16 amino acids. The CDR3 nucleotides read TGCAGCGTTGAAAAGGTGGCGGTATCTAGCACAGATACGCAGTATTTT. It specifies CSVEKVAVSSTDTQYF.

The rearrangement uses TRBV5-6 and TRBJ2-1, with 10 bases matching TRBD2. This CDR3 contains 14 residues. V gave up 4 bases and J gave up 3 bases; unmatched junction bases: 1. CDR1 SGHDT and CDR2 YYEEEE come from the germline V gene. This CDR3 is CASSRTSGYNEQFF. DNA of the CDR3: TGTGCCAGCAGCCGGACTAGCGGCTACAATGAGCAGTTCTTC.

This chain links TRBV25-1 with TRBJ2-7; 12 positions match TRBD2. J lost 6 bases, V lost 4 bases, and 4 bases had no gene match. Germline assignment: CDR1 MGHDK and CDR2 SYGVNS. This CDR3 region has 14 residues. CDR3 sequence: CASSVTSGSSEQYF. CDR3 in DNA: TGTGCCAGCAGTGTGACTAGCGGGAGTTCCGAGCAGTACTTC.

The V gene is TRBV5-1, the J gene TRBJ2-1; D is undetermined. This CDR3 has 13 residues. Germline CDR1 reads SGHRS; CDR2 reads YFSETQ. V was pared by 2 bases and J by 6 bases, with 9 bases between. CDR3 loop: CASSLAPGNEQFF. CDR3 bases: TGCGCCAGCAGCTTAGCCCCTGGCAATGAGCAGTTCTTC.

This rearrangement joins TRBV28 to TRBJ2-7; a weak D match, TRBD2 (6 bases). Germline V gives CDR1 MDHEN, CDR2 SYDVKM. This CDR3 comprises 13 residues. The ends were cut back, 2 bases at V and 5 bases at J, with 10 bases in the middle. CDR3: CASSLGRWDEQYF. In DNA form, the CDR3 reads TGTGCCAGCAGTTTAGGGAGGTGGGACGAGCAGTACTTC.

The V and J genes are TRBV25-1 and TRBJ2-1; 9 bases fit TRBD2. The CDR3 has 14 amino acids. Unmatched junction bases numbered 6, after V lost 3 bases and J lost 9 bases. Germline CDR1 reads MGHDK; CDR2 reads SYGVNS. The CDR3 region has the DNA TGTGCCAGCAGTGATAGCGGGAGTTTTACTGAGCAGTTCTTC. This sequence encodes CASSDSGSFTEQFF.

This clone was counted a few times. V usage is TRBV6-4 and J usage is TRBJ1-2; tentative D call: TRBD1 (6 bases). The CDR3 covers 12 residues. Germline V gene data show CDR1 as MRHNA and CDR2 as SNTAGT. V was pared by 6 bases and J by 4 bases, with 9 bases between. CDR3 DNA: TGTGCCAGCAGGGGGGGCAGCTATGGCTACACCTTC. Its translation is CASRGGSYGYTF.

This clone showed up just a few times. The V call is TRBV4-1, the J call TRBJ1-2; D uncertain. CDR3 length: 15 residues. Germline V gene lookup returns CDR1 MGHRA and CDR2 YSYEKL. V was shortened by 0 bases and J by 3 bases, with 11 bases between the two germline ends. CDR3 nucleotides: TGCGCCAGCAGCCAAGATCAAGCAGAAGACTATGGCTACACCTTC. Translated, it gives CASSQDQAEDYGYTF.

The chain links TRBV11-2 to TRBJ2-7; D uncertain. CDR3 length: 11 amino acids. V shed 10 bases and J shed 4 bases, with 11 bases lying between them. CDR1 SGHAT and CDR2 FQNNGV come from the germline V gene. This CDR3 is CATSGSYEQYF. CDR3 coding DNA: TGTGCCACCTCCGGGTCGTACGAGCAGTACTTC.

The chain carries TRBV9 and TRBJ2-1; TRBD1 aligns across 9 bases. V was pared by 4 bases and J by 13 bases, with 6 bases of the junction left unmatched. Germline assignment: CDR1 SGDLS and CDR2 YYNGEE. This CDR3 region has 12 residues. CDR3 DNA sequence: TGTGCCAGCAGCCCCGGGACAGGGACACAGTTCTTC. Protein sequence: CASSPGTGTQFF.

This rearrangement joins TRBV11-2 to TRBJ2-1; 10 bases are a match to TRBD2. The CDR3 is 16 residues long. After removal of 2 bases from V and 4 bases from J, the junction contained 5 bases not matched to a gene. Germline CDR1 SGHAT, CDR2 FQNNGV. CDR3 region: CASSLQREGPYNEQFF. Written as DNA, the CDR3 is TGTGCCAGCAGCTTACAGCGGGAGGGGCCTTACAATGAGCAGTTCTTC.

A remark on this clone: The junction differs from germline at one of its ends, possibly a read error. The CDR3 spells CASSLSGGKTDTQYF. The CDR3 bases are TGTGCCAGCAGTCTATCAGGCGGGAAAACAGATACGCAGTATTTT. The chain couples TRBV27 to TRBJ2-3; D possibly corresponds to TRBD2 (6 bases). CDR3 length: 15 amino acids. Germline values: CDR1 MNHEY, CDR2 SMNVEV (reference sequence).

The table lists this clone with a few counts. CDR3 sequence: CASSRSSRNDGYTF. The CDR3 DNA reads as TGCGCCAGCAGTCGCTCGTCCCGGAACGATGGCTACACCTTC. The chain combines TRBV23-1 with TRBJ1-2, with no clear D. TRBV23-1 counts as an open reading frame of uncertain function. This CDR3 is built from 14 residues. Between the trimmed V and J ends, which lost 4 bases and 6 bases, there was a span of 15 bases.

The V and J genes are TRBV7-9 and TRBJ2-1; 12 nucleotides match TRBD2. Germline loops: CDR1 SEHNR, CDR2 FQNEAQ (reference sequence). V lost 5 bases, J lost 10 bases, and 9 bases stayed unmatched. The CDR3 is 15 amino acids. The CDR3 loop reads CASSPRLAGVGEQFF. CDR3 nucleotide sequence: TGTGCCAGCAGCCCCAGACTAGCGGGAGTCGGAGAGCAGTTCTTC.

This clone was counted a few times. The gene calls are TRBV4-1 and TRBJ2-7, with 8 bases matching TRBD1. The CDR3 is 15 amino acids. Per germline, CDR1 MGHRA and CDR2 YSYEKL. V lost 2 bases and J lost 4; bases outside the gene matches: 7. This CDR3 is CASSQIGTGLYEQYF. CDR3 DNA sequence: TGCGCCAGCAGCCAAATCGGGACAGGTTTATACGAGCAGTACTTC.

The gene calls are TRBV21-1 and TRBJ2-7; TRBD2 is the table's D call and was not checked against the DNA. TRBV21-1 has pseudogene status. This CDR3 spans 16 amino acids. The CDR3 loop reads CASSPRTSGIRCEQYF. CDR3 bases: TGTGCCAGCAGCCCCCGGACTAGCGGGATTAGATGCGAGCAGTACTTC.

The chain is built from TRBV4-1 and TRBJ2-1; 7 bases agree with TRBD2. CDR1 and CDR2 from the germline V gene are MGHRA and YSYEKL. Trimming took 0 bases from V and 2 from J; bases not matched to a gene: 1. This CDR3 region has 15 residues. CDR3 in amino acids: CASSQEAGPYNEQFF. As DNA, the CDR3 is TGCGCCAGCAGCCAAGAAGCGGGACCCTACAATGAGCAGTTCTTC.

The rearrangement uses TRBV27 and TRBJ2-3; D tentatively fits TRBD1 or TRBD2 (5 bases each). V lost 3 bases to trimming and J lost 4 bases, with 8 bases between them. The CDR3 has 13 amino acids. CDR1 MNHEY and CDR2 SMNVEV come from the germline V gene (reference sequence). The CDR3 DNA reads as TGTGCCAGCAGTTTTACGGGGCCAGATACGCAGTATTTT. The encoded protein is CASSFTGPDTQYF.

This chain uses TRBV7-9 with TRBJ2-7; D is unresolved. CDR3 length: 15 amino acids. The germline V gene encodes CDR1 SEHNR and CDR2 FQNEAQ (reference sequence). Trimming stripped 5 bases from V and 3 bases from J, with 17 bases between. The CDR3 is CASSPVEPEIYEQYF. DNA of the CDR3: TGTGCCAGCAGCCCCGTTGAGCCGGAGATCTACGAGCAGTACTTC.